One and the same sample provided the 29 T cell receptor beta chains below, sequenced in a study of T cells after yellow fever vaccination (dated by TCRdb to between 2018 and 2021). The library was generated by 5' RACE. Sequencer: Illumina HiSeq 2500. TCRdb redid the processing of the public reads, applying fastp at Q25 and MiXCR, and retained in-frame beta chains. Merged by CDR3 protein, the rows form single entries marked with the most common genes and DNA. The table for this sample lists 360,000 or so distinct CDR3 sequences; 11% of them were counted only once. The ten largest clones add up to roughly 18% of the sample. The treatment or condition label for this specimen denotes: live attenuated yellow fever vaccine strain. Sequencing used PBMCs, obtained on the day of the first yellow fever vaccination. Receptor source: a man aged 18 to 30 who received the YFV17D yellow fever vaccine.

There are a few counts of this clonotype. The V call is TRBV6-1, the J call TRBJ1-6, with a possible D match to TRBD1 (6 bases). The V gene lost 6 bases and the J gene lost 0 bases, with 15 bases spanning the gap. Per the germline V gene, CDR1 is MNHNS and CDR2 is SASEGT. This CDR3 is 17 amino acids long. The CDR3: CASSRGLPSSYNSPLHF. The CDR3 DNA reads TGTGCCAGCAGCAGGGGACTTCCGAGCTCCTATAATTCACCCCTCCACTTT.

Ten or more counts support this clonotype. The V and J genes are TRBV5-8 and TRBJ2-3, with 8 positions matching TRBD1. V was clipped by 4 bases and J by 1 base; unmatched bases: 2. CDR1 is SGHTS and CDR2 is YDEGEE in the germline V gene. This CDR3 spans 14 amino acids. Here the CDR3 reads CASSGGQGTDTQYF. The CDR3 DNA follows: TGTGCCAGCAGCGGGGGACAGGGCACAGATACGCAGTATTTT.

This clonotype was seen repeatedly, ten times or more. V and J are TRBV9 and TRBJ2-5; perhaps TRBD1 as D (6 bases). V lost 4 bases and J lost 4, with 14 bases in between. This CDR3 has 14 amino acids. CDR1 and CDR2 (germline): SGDLS, YYNGEE. CDR3 residues: CASSTGPQAETQYF. The CDR3 region has the DNA TGTGCCAGCAGCACAGGGCCCCAAGCAGAGACCCAGTACTTC.

This clonotype was picked up many times. The chain employs TRBV3-1 and TRBJ2-7, with 9 bases fitting TRBD1. The germline V gene has CDR1 LGHDT and CDR2 YNNKEL (reference sequence). J was trimmed by 5 bases and V by 5 bases; bases with no gene match: 7. This CDR3 is 14 amino acids long. CDR3 sequence reads: CASSIWDRAHEQYF. In nucleotides, the CDR3 is TGTGCCAGCAGCATATGGGACAGGGCCCACGAGCAGTACTTC.

This chain uses TRBV4-3 with TRBJ2-7; D remains unclear. The CDR3 covers 13 residues. Looked up from germline, CDR1 is LGHNA and CDR2 is YSLEER. V was pared by 0 bases and J by 4 bases, with 7 bases between. CDR3 sequence: CASSQDVAYEQYF. The DNA for the CDR3 is TGCGCCAGCAGCCAAGATGTGGCTTACGAGCAGTACTTC.

This clonotype was observed a single time. This sequence joins TRBV10-3 and TRBJ2-7, with D tentatively TRBD2 (5 bases). This CDR3 has 12 amino acids. CDR1 is ENHRY and CDR2 is SYGVKD in the germline V gene. This chain's CDR3 is CASMQSRGEQYF. CDR3 nucleotide sequence: TGTGCTTCCATGCAGAGCCGGGGCGAGCAGTACTTC.

The rearrangement links TRBV6-1 to TRBJ2-2, with 8 bases fitting TRBD1. CDR3 length: 17 residues. Germline values: CDR1 MNHNS, CDR2 SASEGT. Trimming cost V 5 bases and J 7 bases; bases outside gene matches: 15. The CDR3 bases are TGTGCCAGCAGTCAAATCGGACAGGGAAGTTTGGGCGGGGAGCTGTTTTTT. This gives the protein CASSQIGQGSLGGELFF.

Ten or more counts support this clonotype. V gene TRBV12-3 or TRBV12-4 combines with J gene TRBJ2-1; D not resolved. The CDR3 totals 12 residues. The V and J ends lost 5 bases and 7 bases respectively, with 9 bases between them. The CDR3 region is CASSTRSNEQFF. In DNA, the CDR3 is TGTGCCAGCAGTACCCGATCAAATGAGCAGTTCTTC.

The table lists this clonotype with a few counts. The chain recombines TRBV29-1 with TRBJ2-1; D is possibly TRBD2 (5 bases). The length of the CDR3 is 12 residues. V was cut by 3 bases and J by 5 bases, with 8 bases left in between. CDR1 and CDR2 (germline): SQVTM, ANQGSEA. CDR3 protein: CSVDPSNNEQFF. CDR3 sequence (DNA): TGCAGCGTTGATCCTAGCAACAATGAGCAGTTCTTC.

This clonotype was seen more than once but under ten times. The V gene is TRBV18, the J gene TRBJ2-7, with D unclear. This CDR3 contains 14 residues. From germline, CDR1 is KGHSH and CDR2 LQKENI. Trimming cost V 3 bases and J 6 bases, with 15 bases left between them. The CDR3 sequence is CASSPARMSLEQYF. Written as DNA, the CDR3 is TGTGCCAGCTCACCGGCCAGGATGTCGCTCGAGCAGTACTTC.

CDR3 sequence reads: CSALDRGGYNEQFF. Written as DNA, the CDR3 is TGCAGTGCCCTGGACAGGGGGGGGTACAATGAGCAGTTCTTC. This chain links TRBV20-1 with TRBJ2-1; 10 positions match TRBD1. The CDR3 spans 14 residues. The J segment lost 4 bases and the V segment lost 6 bases, leaving 6 bases of the junction unmatched. The germline CDR1 and CDR2 sequences are DFQATT and SNEGSKA (reference sequence).

The chain is built from TRBV2 and TRBJ2-7; no firm D call. CDR1 is SNHLY and CDR2 is FYNNEI in the germline V gene. V was trimmed by 8 bases and J by 0 bases, leaving 11 bases between them. The CDR3 length is 13 residues. This CDR3 reads CASGNVNSYEQYF. The CDR3 nucleotides read TGTGCCAGCGGCAACGTCAACTCCTACGAGCAGTACTTC.

This clonotype was found a few times. The rearrangement links TRBV7-2 to TRBJ2-3; D uncertain. CDR3 length equals 12 residues. Trimming took 6 bases from V and 3 from J, leaving 7 bases between them. The germline V gene encodes CDR1 SGHTA and CDR2 FQGNSA. The DNA of the CDR3 is TGTGCCAGCAGGGTCCAAACAGATACGCAGTATTTT. It specifies CASRVQTDTQYF.

This clonotype came up a few times. This chain joins TRBV20-1 and TRBJ1-6, with 9 positions matching TRBD1. CDR1 is DFQATT and CDR2 is SNEGSKA in the germline V gene (reference sequence). The CDR3 is made up of 13 amino acids. V lost 6 bases, J lost 7 bases, and 4 bases stayed unmatched. CDR3 sequence reads: CSANDRGNSPLHF. The CDR3, as DNA: TGCAGTGCAAATGACAGGGGGAATTCACCCCTCCACTTT.

This clonotype was observed a few times. The genes are TRBV4-1 and TRBJ1-3; the D is unclear. CDR1 MGHRA and CDR2 YSYEKL come from the germline V gene. This CDR3 has 15 residues. Trimming took 6 bases from V and 2 from J, leaving 14 bases between them. The CDR3 DNA is TGCGCCAGCAGTCTCAAGACGGGGACTGGAAACACCATATATTTT. Amino acids: CASSLKTGTGNTIYF.

This clonotype was seen a few times. The chain joins TRBV11-2 to TRBJ2-7, with 8 nucleotides matching TRBD1. Germline V lookup: CDR1 SGHAT, CDR2 FQNNGV. J gave up 2 bases and V 4 bases, and 4 bases lay outside the gene matches. The CDR3 covers 14 residues. CDR3 in amino acids: CASSSRTGTYEQYF. The CDR3 DNA sequence: TGTGCCAGCAGCTCCCGGACAGGGACCTACGAGCAGTACTTC.

This rearrangement joins TRBV7-9 to TRBJ2-2; D might be TRBD2 (6 bases). Germline V CDR1 and CDR2: SEHNR, FQNEAQ (reference sequence). Trimming pared 5 bases from V and 9 bases from J, leaving 16 bases between. The CDR3 runs 14 residues. This chain's CDR3 is CASSRDSVVRELFF. As DNA, the CDR3 is TGTGCCAGCAGCCGGGACTCAGTGGTGCGGGAGCTGTTTTTT.

This clonotype has more than one count but fewer than ten. The chain joins TRBV6-1 to TRBJ1-3, with 8 bases fitting TRBD1. Germline CDR1 is MNHNS and CDR2 is SASEGT. Losses at the gene ends were 7 bases for V and 0 bases for J; bases not matched to a gene: 5. This CDR3 region has 15 residues. The CDR3 nucleotides read TGTGCCAGCAACCTGGGACAGGCCTCTGGAAACACCATATATTTT. This translates into CASNLGQASGNTIYF.

The chain has TRBV20-1 and TRBJ1-2; 11 bases match TRBD1. This CDR3 contains 16 residues. Unmatched junction bases numbered 13, after V lost 3 bases and J lost 7 bases. The germline V gene has CDR1 DFQATT and CDR2 SNEGSKA (reference sequence). CDR3 coding DNA: TGCAGTGCTAGCCAAGCCCCGGGACAGGGGGTGGCTGGCTACACCTTC. This gives the protein CSASQAPGQGVAGYTF.

The CDR3 is CASSTPAGTVYGYTF. The CDR3 DNA sequence: TGTGCCAGTAGTACTCCCGCCGGGACAGTCTATGGCTACACCTTC. This chain joins TRBV19 and TRBJ1-2; 7 bases are shared with TRBD1. The J segment lost 4 bases and the V segment lost 4 bases, leaving 9 bases of the junction unmatched. Germline V gives CDR1 LNHDA, CDR2 SQIVND (reference sequence). This CDR3 spans 15 amino acids.

In this sample, this clonotype turned up a few times. This rearrangement joins TRBV4-3 to TRBJ2-1, with 12 nucleotides matching TRBD2. CDR1 is LGHNA and CDR2 is YSLEER in the germline V gene. After removal of 1 base from V and 8 bases from J, the junction contained 6 bases not matched to a gene. The length of the CDR3 is 16 residues. The CDR3 here is CASSQVLLAGGYEQFF. In nucleotides, the CDR3 is TGCGCCAGCAGCCAAGTATTACTAGCGGGGGGCTATGAGCAGTTCTTC.

J is TRBJ2-4 and V is TRBV19, with D perhaps matching TRBD2 (6 bases). This CDR3 has 16 residues. Germline CDR1 and CDR2: LNHDA and SQIVND (reference sequence). V lost 3 bases, J lost 7 bases, and 19 bases lay in between. Here the CDR3 DNA reads TGTGCCAGTAGTATGGGGCGGGAATTCTTCCTTAACATTCAGTACTTC. This encodes CASSMGREFFLNIQYF.

The chain recombines TRBV12-3 or TRBV12-4 with TRBJ2-7; 7 bases match TRBD1. The CDR3 has 13 amino acids. Trimming took 7 bases from V and 5 from J; bases not matched to a gene: 8. The CDR3 reads CASNQGGLDEQYF. CDR3 DNA sequence: TGTGCCAGCAACCAAGGGGGCTTGGACGAGCAGTACTTC.

DNA for the CDR3: TGTGCCAGCAGTCCCCGGGACAGCGCGCAAGAGACCCAGTACTTC. It codes for CASSPRDSAQETQYF. The V gene is TRBV6-1, the J gene TRBJ2-5, with 7 bases fitting TRBD1. Trimming removed 5 bases from V and 2 bases from J; junction bases left unmatched: 8. The CDR3 is made up of 15 amino acids. Germline V CDR1 and CDR2: MNHNS, SASEGT.

A few counts support this clonotype. At one of its ends the junction is not consistent with the germline gene, which may arise from a read error. The CDR3 here is CASSRGPSEGETQYF. In DNA, the CDR3 is TGTGCTAGCAGTCGGGGGCCGAGCGAAGGAGAGACCCAGTACTTC. The gene calls are TRBV7-7 and TRBJ2-5, with D perhaps TRBD1 or TRBD2 (6 bases each). Looked up from germline, CDR1 is SSHAT and CDR2 is FNYEAQ (reference sequence). The CDR3 consists of 15 residues.

The rearrangement uses TRBV3-1 and TRBJ2-5, with unresolved D. V was pared by 4 bases and J by 3 bases, with 6 bases between. The CDR3 is 12 residues long. Germline V CDR1 and CDR2: LGHDT, YNNKEL (reference sequence). The CDR3 region is CASSLQKETQYF. The DNA for the CDR3 is TGTGCCAGCAGCCTTCAGAAAGAGACCCAGTACTTC.

The chain recombines TRBV5-4 with TRBJ1-2; 8 nucleotides line up with TRBD1. The CDR3 sequence is 13 residues long. The V segment lost 3 bases and the J segment 7 bases; nucleotides outside the gene matches: 5. Germline V gene sequence: CDR1 SGHNT, CDR2 YYREEE (reference sequence). CDR3 coding DNA: TGTGCCAGCAGCTCGACCGACAGGGGTGGCTACACCTTC. Translated, it gives CASSSTDRGGYTF. Drawing the rest from reference TRBV5-4 and TRBJ1-2, the complete variable domain is ETGVTQSPTHLIKTRGQQVTLRCSSQSGHNTVSWYQQALGQGPQFIFQYYREEENGRGNFPPRFSGLQFPNYSSELNVNALELDDSALYLCASSSTDRGGYTFGSGTRLTVV.

The chain couples TRBV19 to TRBJ2-1; D not resolved. CDR3 size: 12 residues. The V end was cut by 3 bases, the J end by 6 bases, with 6 bases between. Looked up from germline, CDR1 is LNHDA and CDR2 is SQIVND (reference sequence). CDR3 region: CASSMVGNEQFF. The CDR3 bases are TGTGCCAGTAGTATGGTGGGCAATGAGCAGTTCTTC.

This clonotype appeared a few times. This chain links TRBV11-2 with TRBJ1-1; D might be TRBD1 (6 bases). V was cut by 1 base and J by 11 bases, with 17 bases left in between. The V gene's germline CDR1 is SGHAT and CDR2 FQNNGV. CDR3 length: 14 amino acids. In DNA form, the CDR3 reads TGTGCCAGCAGCTTAGGTCCTCAGGGGTCCATTGCTTTCTTT. This codes for CASSLGPQGSIAFF.